This TCR beta chain emerged from a study of breast tumors, draining lymph nodes, adjacent tissues. General observations from the study: Tumor and nontumor repertoires were significantly more similar in luminal-like than in basal-like breast cancer. Tumor T cell lymph node origin was a supported hypothesis, not proven. Data fit most tumor T cells coming from lymph node, expanding in tumor. Compared with lymph nodes, tumors were less diverse; compared with nontumor tissue, more.

Samples came from axillary lymph nodes draining the breast cancer. In TCRdb, the multiplex PCR reads were re-called with MiXCR into one record per CDR3 protein. This table has tens of thousands of distinct CDR3 sequences, approximately 19% appearing once. This clonotype was counted at least ten times. Antigen: not known. Sequenced material: axillary lymph node tissue. The sequence came from a female donor with breast cancer. Some clones in this sample may be carry-over from other donors' samples.

The DNA for the CDR3 is TGCGCCAGCAGCTTCGGGCAGGGTGGTGAAAAACTGTTTTTT. It specifies CASSFGQGGEKLFF. The genes are TRBV5-1 and TRBJ1-4, with a tentative D call TRBD1 (5 bases). Germline assignment: CDR1 SGHRS and CDR2 YFSETQ. This CDR3 is 14 amino acids long. Trimming stripped 2 bases from V and 7 bases from J, with 12 bases between. The whole variable domain, filled in from reference TRBV5-1 and TRBJ1-4, reads KAGVTQTPRYLIKTRGQQVTLSCSPISGHRSVSWYQQTPGQGLQFLFEYFSETQRNKGNFPGRFSGRQFSNSRSEMNVSTLELGDSALYLCASSFGQGGEKLFFGSGTQLSVL.